The rows below give T cell receptor beta chains drawn from one sample of a study of T cell responses to AZD1222 COVID-19 vaccine. The repertoire was sequenced with immunoSEQ multiplex PCR; TCRdb's copy has only in-frame clones and lacks some. In the table there are under 130,000 clones, more than 75% of which are singletons. The material sequenced was peripheral blood, taken on day 0 of AZD1222 vaccination. All receptors derive from an adult in good health. CDR3s include the opening cysteine and the closing phenylalanine or tryptophan. A D gene is named only where the DNA matches it firmly. Some rows mark clone size as missing; the rest say once, few, many or name a class of expanded clone.

j_gene,d_gene,v_gene,abundance,CDR3aa,CDR3nt
TRBJ2-7,TRBD1,TRBV28,-,CASRGTGEGAEQYF,TGTGCCAGCAGAGGGACAGGGGAAGGAGCCGAGCAGTACTTC
TRBJ2-7,TRBD1,TRBV18,once,CASSPLDRGGDEQYF,TGTGCCAGCTCACCCCTGGACAGGGGGGGGGACGAGCAGTACTTC
TRBJ2-7,TRBD1,TRBV7-8,-,CATGQGSLAEAYEQYF,TGTGCCACCGGACAGGGTAGTCTGGCGGAAGCCTACGAGCAGTACTTC
TRBJ1-5,-,TRBV6-2/TRBV6-3,few,CASSTTVNQPQHF,TGTGCCAGCAGTACGACAGTCAATCAGCCCCAGCATTTT
TRBJ1-4,-,TRBV19,-,CASSIQGGTNEKLFF,TGTGCCAGTAGTATACAAGGCGGAACTAATGAAAAACTGTTTTTT
TRBJ2-3,-,TRBV19,-,CASSSGVRGTDTQYF,TGTGCCAGTAGTTCGGGAGTTCGGGGCACAGATACGCAGTATTTT
TRBJ1-2,TRBD1,TRBV18,-,CASSEQGFDYGYTF,TGTGCCAGCTCGGAACAGGGGTTTGACTATGGCTACACCTTC
TRBJ2-5,TRBD1,TRBV2,-,CASSRGHETQYF,TGTGCCAGCAGCAGGGGGCACGAGACCCAGTACTTC
TRBJ2-3,-,TRBV5-6,-,CASRRWSSRSTDTQYF,TGTGCCAGCAGGCGATGGAGTAGCCGTAGCACAGATACGCAGTATTTT
TRBJ1-1,TRBD1,TRBV28,-,CASSSVGTGDKNTEAFF,TGTGCCAGCAGCTCCGTCGGGACAGGGGACAAAAACACTGAAGCTTTCTTT
TRBJ2-5,-,TRBV10-3,-,CAISEGAETQYF,TGTGCCATCAGTGAAGGGGCAGAGACCCAGTACTTC
TRBJ2-1,TRBD1,TRBV27,-,CASSLRTGAYNEQFF,TGTGCCAGCAGTTTACGGACAGGAGCCTACAATGAGCAGTTCTTC
TRBJ2-7,-,TRBV15,-,CATSREQGLGEQYF,TGTGCCACCAGCAGAGAACAGGGTCTAGGCGAGCAGTACTTC
TRBJ2-5,-,TRBV5-1,-,CASSLDLTQQQETQYF,TGCGCCAGCAGCTTGGATCTGACTCAGCAACAAGAGACCCAGTACTTC
TRBJ2-7,-,TRBV5-1,-,CASSLGQLSYEQYF,TGCGCCAGCAGCTTGGGACAGCTGTCCTACGAGCAGTACTTC